A selection of T cell receptor beta chains follows, all from one sample in a study of blood T cells in healthy people across ages. TCRdb reanalysed the 5' RACE reads using MiXCR and keeps one entry per CDR3 protein. The sample holds roughly 1.5 million distinct CDR3 sequences; roughly 43% are singletons and the top ten take about 4.1%. Sequences were obtained from blood. These receptors were collected from a young woman in good health. Both conserved end residues are part of each CDR3. D genes are given only for firm matches. Clone size is stated in some rows and not others, as once, few, many or a class when expanded.

clone size,V gene,D gene,CDR3 length,J gene,CDR3 protein,CDR3 DNA
NA,TRBV9,NA,15,TRBJ1-4,CASSVEGTGIEKLFF,TGTGCCAGCAGCGTAGAGGGGACCGGTATTGAAAAACTGTTTTTT
once,TRBV20-1,TRBD2,16,TRBJ2-7,CSARDATSGGVYEQYF,TGCAGTGCTAGAGATGCGACTAGCGGGGGGGTCTACGAGCAGTACTTC
few,TRBV4-1,NA,16,TRBJ1-5,CASSQEWGFSNQPQHF,TGCGCCAGCAGCCAAGAATGGGGGTTTAGCAATCAGCCCCAGCATTTT
NA,TRBV6-2/TRBV6-3,NA,17,TRBJ2-7,CASSSNFGTQSYNEQYF,TGTGCCAGCAGTTCCAACTTCGGGACACAGTCCTACAATGAGCAGTACTTC
few,TRBV29-1,NA,16,TRBJ1-1,CSVEDRTIKSLTEAFF,TGCAGCGTTGAAGACAGGACAATCAAAAGCTTGACTGAAGCTTTCTTT
NA,TRBV20-1,NA,13,TRBJ2-7,CSARGPGAGEQYF,TGCAGTGCTAGAGGCCCGGGGGCGGGAGAGCAGTACTTC
few,TRBV6-5,NA,14,TRBJ2-7,CASTEGTSPYEQYF,TGTGCCAGCACCGAAGGAACTAGCCCGTACGAGCAGTACTTC
few,TRBV28,NA,12,TRBJ2-7,CASSGFSYEQYF,TGTGCCAGCAGTGGATTCTCCTACGAGCAGTACTTC
NA,TRBV2,NA,14,TRBJ1-2,CASRRGTAQGGYTF,TGTGCCAGCAGGAGAGGGACGGCTCAGGGAGGCTACACCTTC
few,TRBV10-3,NA,13,TRBJ2-5,CAISERSQETQYF,TGTGCCATCAGTGAAAGGTCCCAAGAGACCCAGTACTTC
few,TRBV27,TRBD1,16,TRBJ2-2,CASSARTGGDTGELFF,TGTGCCAGTTCCGCCCGGACAGGGGGCGACACCGGGGAGCTGTTTTTT
NA,TRBV4-3,NA,15,TRBJ2-5,CASSQEDRDQETQYF,TGCGCCAGCAGCCAAGAAGACCGGGACCAAGAGACCCAGTACTTC
NA,TRBV28,NA,15,TRBJ1-4,CASSLRGSLGEKLFF,TGTGCCAGCAGTCTCCGGGGGAGTCTGGGTGAAAAACTGTTTTTT
NA,TRBV6-5,TRBD2,15,TRBJ2-5,CASRLAGGLYNEQYF,TGTGCCAGCAGACTAGCGGGGGGACTGTACAATGAGCAGTACTTC
NA,TRBV5-1,NA,13,TRBJ2-1,CASSLTRDGERFF,TGCGCCAGCAGCCTAACCAGGGATGGTGAGCGGTTCTTC
few,TRBV14,NA,15,TRBJ1-4,CASSQGTATNEKLFF,TGTGCCAGCAGCCAGGGCACAGCAACTAATGAAAAACTGTTTTTT
NA,TRBV12-3/TRBV12-4,TRBD2,14,TRBJ2-7,CASSATSGRYEQYF,TGTGCCAGCAGTGCGACTAGCGGGCGCTACGAGCAGTACTTC
NA,TRBV20-1,NA,13,TRBJ1-2,CSATEGRNYGYTF,TGCAGTGCTACCGAGGGGCGGAACTATGGCTACACCTTC
few,TRBV2,TRBD1,15,TRBJ2-3,CASRSQGIGTDTQYF,TGTGCCAGCAGATCACAGGGGATTGGAACAGATACGCAGTATTTT
NA,TRBV21-1,NA,19,TRBJ2-2,CASSITDSSLAGVTGELFF,TGTGCCAGCAGCATAACGGACAGCTCACTAGCGGGAGTCACCGGGGAGCTGTTTTTT
few,TRBV29-1,NA,14,TRBJ2-7,CSVARDSGNYEQYF,TGCAGCGTCGCCCGGGACAGCGGGAACTACGAGCAGTACTTC
NA,TRBV7-2,TRBD1,16,TRBJ1-5,CASSGDRGRTNQPQHF,TGTGCCAGCAGCGGTGACAGGGGGCGTACCAATCAGCCCCAGCATTTT
NA,TRBV15,NA,16,TRBJ1-2,CATSRDFQFDTGGYTF,TGTGCCACCAGCAGAGATTTCCAGTTTGACACCGGTGGCTACACCTTC
NA,TRBV28,NA,14,TRBJ2-1,CASSSRRVGDEQFF,TGTGCCAGCAGTTCCCGCCGGGTTGGTGATGAGCAGTTCTTC
once,TRBV6-2/TRBV6-3,NA,14,TRBJ1-5,CATGSQFSNQPQHF,TGTGCCACGGGCAGCCAGTTCAGCAATCAGCCCCAGCATTTT
NA,TRBV12-3/TRBV12-4,NA,15,TRBJ2-3,CASSFLTAGTDTQYF,TGTGCCAGCAGTTTTCTGACGGCGGGGACAGATACGCAGTATTTT
NA,TRBV5-1,TRBD2,17,TRBJ2-3,CASSLVASGGSTDTQYF,TGCGCCAGCAGCTTGGTGGCTAGCGGGGGGAGCACAGATACGCAGTATTTT
NA,TRBV7-2,NA,16,TRBJ1-6,CASSRPSESYNSPLHF,TGTGCCAGCAGCAGACCGAGTGAATCCTATAATTCACCCCTCCACTTT
few,TRBV6-1,TRBD1,13,TRBJ1-2,CASSETRGYGYTF,TGTGCCAGCAGTGAAACCAGGGGGTATGGCTACACCTTC
NA,TRBV7-2,TRBD1,17,TRBJ1-6,CASSLDPGTDYNSPLHF,TGTGCCAGCAGCTTAGACCCTGGGACAGATTATAATTCACCCCTCCACTTT
NA,TRBV3-1,TRBD1,14,TRBJ1-1,CASSRGQKSTEAFF,TGTGCCAGCAGCCGGGGACAGAAGAGCACTGAAGCTTTCTTT
NA,TRBV27,NA,15,TRBJ1-2,CASSSDRSVSYGYTF,TGTGCCAGCAGTTCGGACCGTTCAGTGTCCTATGGCTACACCTTC
NA,TRBV5-1,TRBD2,16,TRBJ2-1,CASSPADGRMMNEQFF,TGCGCCAGCAGCCCCGCTGACGGGAGGATGATGAATGAGCAGTTCTTC
many,TRBV27,TRBD2,11,TRBJ2-3,CASRGLETQYF,TGTGCCAGCAGAGGACTAGAGACGCAGTATTTT
NA,TRBV3-1,NA,12,TRBJ2-1,CASAPTGGEQFF,TGTGCCAGCGCCCCCACCGGGGGAGAGCAGTTCTTC
once,TRBV20-1,TRBD2,14,TRBJ2-1,CGASLGLVFHEQFF,TGCGGTGCTAGCCTGGGACTAGTTTTCCATGAGCAGTTCTTC
once,TRBV20-1,TRBD2,14,TRBJ2-7,CSARLSGATYEQYF,TGCAGTGCTAGACTTAGCGGGGCCACCTACGAGCAGTACTTC
NA,TRBV20-1,TRBD2,15,TRBJ2-2,CSARSPSGLSGELFF,TGCAGTGCTAGAAGTCCTAGCGGCTTGTCCGGGGAGCTGTTTTTT
few,TRBV5-1,TRBD1,16,TRBJ1-4,CASSSGQPTGYEKLFF,TGCGCCAGCAGCTCGGGACAGCCCACGGGTTATGAAAAACTGTTTTTT
NA,TRBV19,TRBD2,14,TRBJ2-7,CASSQGLASNEQYF,TGTGCCAGTAGTCAGGGACTAGCGAGCAATGAGCAGTACTTC
NA,TRBV12-3/TRBV12-4,NA,11,TRBJ1-1,CASTSGREAFF,TGTGCCAGCACCTCGGGACGGGAAGCTTTCTTT
NA,TRBV4-2,NA,14,TRBJ1-1,CASSRDDRNTEAFF,TGTGCCAGCAGCCGCGACGACAGGAACACTGAAGCTTTCTTT
NA,TRBV20-1,NA,13,TRBJ1-1,CSASGLSNTEAFF,TGCAGTGCTAGTGGGCTCTCGAACACTGAAGCTTTCTTT
many,TRBV29-1,TRBD2,13,TRBJ2-3,CSVAGRNTDTQYF,TGCAGCGTTGCCGGGAGGAACACAGATACGCAGTATTTT
NA,TRBV4-3,NA,17,TRBJ1-1,CASSQDSARTMNPEAFF,TGCGCCAGCAGCCAAGATTCGGCCAGGACCATGAACCCTGAAGCTTTCTTT